A single sample gave rise to the 30 T cell receptor beta chains below, sequenced in a study of T cells expressing NK-cell markers. From its re-call of the 5' RACE reads, TCRdb lists each CDR3 protein once, without DNA. Its table records about 460,000 distinct CDR3 sequences. Input material: blood T cells: a sorted CD56 or NKG2C T cell subset, CD4+ or CD8+ T cells, or bulk PBMC T cells (not recorded which). The source of these receptors is a woman in her forties or fifties in good health.

The chain uses TRBV6-4 and TRBJ2-2. CDR1 MRHNA and CDR2 SNTAGT come from the germline V gene. The CDR3 spans 14 residues. This chain's CDR3 is CASSEDPSTGELFF.

The V call is TRBV5-1, the J call TRBJ2-7; the D call of TRBD1 rests on TCRdb alone, since no DNA is present to check it. Germline V lookup: CDR1 SGHRS, CDR2 YFSETQ. This CDR3 has 16 residues. The CDR3 is CASSLVPGANSYEQYF.

The chain joins TRBV7-9 to TRBJ1-1; TCRdb lists TRBD1, though no DNA is available to test this call. CDR3 length: 13 residues. The germline V gene encodes CDR1 SEHNR and CDR2 FQNEAQ (reference sequence). The CDR3 region is CASSLGDRAEAFF.

CDR3 sequence: CSARDRGTGLYEQYF. The chain is built from TRBV20-1 and TRBJ2-7; the D call from TCRdb, TRBD1, cannot be confirmed without DNA. Germline CDR1 reads DFQATT; CDR2 reads SNEGSKA (reference sequence). The CDR3 consists of 15 residues.

V usage is TRBV5-1 and J usage is TRBJ2-3; with no DNA, the TCRdb D assignment of TRBD1 cannot be verified. The germline V gene has CDR1 SGHRS and CDR2 YFSETQ. The CDR3 contains 15 residues. CDR3 in amino acids: CASSLEGRGLYTQYF.

The chain links TRBV6-6 to TRBJ1-5; TCRdb's D gene call, TRBD1, goes unchecked for lack of DNA. The CDR3 totals 15 residues. CDR1 is MNHNY, CDR2 SVGAGI, per germline (reference sequence). CDR3 in amino acids: CASSYAQGDNQPQHF.

The rearrangement joins TRBV10-3 to TRBJ2-2. From germline, CDR1 is ENHRY and CDR2 SYGVKD. CDR3 length: 14 amino acids. CDR3 sequence reads: CAISESRTTGELFF.

The chain recombines TRBV30 with TRBJ1-5. CDR3 size: 12 residues. Germline V gene sequence: CDR1 GTSNPN, CDR2 SVGIG (reference sequence). This CDR3 is CACCHTDRPQHF.

The CDR3 sequence: CASSGWPGTGGINQPQHF. The V call is TRBV2, the J call TRBJ1-5; absent DNA, TCRdb's TRBD1 call cannot be checked. The CDR3 is 18 residues long. Per the germline V gene, CDR1 is SNHLY and CDR2 is FYNNEI.

V is TRBV11-3 and J is TRBJ2-1. The CDR3 spans 11 residues. Per the germline V gene, CDR1 is SGHNT and CDR2 is YENEEA. The CDR3 sequence: CASCRLGEQFF.

The rearrangement joins TRBV6-1 to TRBJ1-5. This CDR3 comprises 13 residues. Germline V gene lookup returns CDR1 MNHNS and CDR2 SASEGT. The CDR3 sequence is CATGGVRNQPQHF.

The rearrangement uses TRBV10-3 and TRBJ2-3. The CDR3 consists of 13 residues. CDR1 is ENHRY, CDR2 SYGVKD, per germline. This CDR3 is CAISEPRSDTQYF.

This rearrangement joins TRBV25-1 to TRBJ2-1; the D gene TCRdb calls, TRBD1, cannot be checked with no DNA. The CDR3 totals 14 residues. Germline assignment: CDR1 MGHDK and CDR2 SYGVNS. The CDR3 sequence: CASSEWVPTAEQFF.

V and J are TRBV20-1 and TRBJ1-6; TCRdb's D call, TRBD1, is unchecked because there is no DNA. Germline assignment: CDR1 DFQATT and CDR2 SNEGSKA (reference sequence). This CDR3 is built from 13 residues. The CDR3 loop reads CSVRLGADSPLHF.

This chain links TRBV10-3 with TRBJ1-3. CDR3 size: 16 residues. Germline-derived CDR1 and CDR2 are ENHRY and SYGVKD. The CDR3 sequence is CAIHPGGGYTGNTIYF.

V gene TRBV5-1 combines with J gene TRBJ2-2; TCRdb picks TRBD2, but there is no DNA to check that call. The germline CDR1 and CDR2 sequences are SGHRS and YFSETQ. This CDR3 region has 16 residues. CDR3 sequence reads: CASSRRTSGNTGELFF.

V gene TRBV5-1 combines with J gene TRBJ1-1; TCRdb returns TRBD1, unconfirmable since there is no DNA. This CDR3 region has 16 residues. Germline lookup yields CDR1 SGHRS and CDR2 YFSETQ. CDR3 residues: CASSLAIDTLGAEAFF.

The V gene is TRBV5-1, the J gene TRBJ2-6; TCRdb designates TRBD2, a call that cannot be tested without DNA. Germline V CDR1 and CDR2: SGHRS, YFSETQ. The CDR3 length is 19 residues. The CDR3 protein is CASSREHIAGGSGANVLTF.

The chain recombines TRBV29-1 with TRBJ2-4. The germline V gene has CDR1 SQVTM and CDR2 ANQGSEA. The CDR3 consists of 11 residues. CDR3 protein: CSVEALNIQYF.

The chain combines TRBV7-8 with TRBJ2-1. The germline V gene has CDR1 SGHVS and CDR2 FQNEAQ. The CDR3 has 12 amino acids. CDR3 in amino acids: CASSYANNEQFF.

This rearrangement joins TRBV18 to TRBJ1-4. CDR3 length: 15 amino acids. Germline CDR1 reads KGHSH; CDR2 reads LQKENI. CDR3 sequence reads: CASSPAGVRGEKLFF. The complete variable domain, with remaining parts taken from reference TRBV18 and TRBJ1-4, reads NAGVMQNPRHLVRRRGQEARLRCSPMKGHSHVYWYRQLPEEGLKFMVYLQKENIIDESGMPKERFSAEFPKEGPSILRIQQVVRGDSAAYFCASSPAGVRGEKLFFGSGTQLSVL.

The chain is built from TRBV12-3 or TRBV12-4 and TRBJ2-1; without DNA, the TCRdb call of TRBD1 cannot be checked. This CDR3 region has 14 residues. The CDR3 here is CASSLFDPGNEQFF.

The rearrangement joins TRBV4-2 to TRBJ1-4. CDR3 length: 14 amino acids. Germline V CDR1 and CDR2: LGHNA, YNFKEQ. The CDR3 protein is CASSQSAPNEKLFF.

The V call is TRBV10-3, the J call TRBJ2-1; as DNA is missing, the TRBD1 call by TCRdb cannot be tested. CDR3 length equals 13 residues. Germline CDR1 and CDR2: ENHRY and SYGVKD. The CDR3 here is CAISESGDPEQFF.

The chain employs TRBV24-1 and TRBJ2-1; with no DNA, the TCRdb D assignment of TRBD2 cannot be verified. The CDR3 is made up of 14 amino acids. The V gene's germline CDR1 is KGHDR and CDR2 SFDVKD. CDR3: CATSREGILGEQFF.

The chain couples TRBV4-1 to TRBJ1-2. The CDR3 has 13 amino acids. In germline, CDR1 is MGHRA, CDR2 YSYEKL. The CDR3 sequence: CASSRSEAYGYTF.

This CDR3 reads CASSLGSGQGSTQYF. The chain carries TRBV5-1 and TRBJ2-5; as DNA is missing, the TRBD1 call by TCRdb cannot be tested. Germline V gene lookup returns CDR1 SGHRS and CDR2 YFSETQ. This CDR3 has 15 amino acids.

The rearrangement uses TRBV10-3 and TRBJ2-7; the TCRdb D gene call, TRBD2, has no DNA to confirm it. Germline V gives CDR1 ENHRY, CDR2 SYGVKD. The CDR3 has 16 amino acids. This CDR3 is CAISESSGTSSYEQYF.

V and J are TRBV29-1 and TRBJ2-1; checking the TCRdb D call of TRBD2 is not possible without DNA. From germline, CDR1 is SQVTM and CDR2 ANQGSEA. This CDR3 is 14 amino acids long. The CDR3 is CSVATQRLNNEQFF.

This sequence joins TRBV12-3 or TRBV12-4 and TRBJ2-7; TCRdb picks TRBD1, but there is no DNA to check that call. This CDR3 has 15 amino acids. The CDR3 reads CASSLSGQGGYEQYF.